The present entry profiles one T cell receptor beta chain with its context. Its antigen is as yet unknown. This sample was taken from a study of cytomegalovirus exposure and HLA in healthy donors. As for the study in general: One earlier analysis, a look at 180 million or so T cells, found some 100 million unique TCR beta sequences.

The length of the CDR3 is 18 residues. V lost 1 base, J lost 5 bases, and 14 bases stayed unmatched. CDR1 is LNHNV, CDR2 YYDKDF, per germline (reference sequence). This PCR relied on a set of 60 Vbeta primers and 13 Jbeta primers. Using immunoSEQ multiplex PCR, the repertoire was profiled, and TCRdb retains in-frame clones only, with some absent. The repertoire holds some 120,000 clones, with roughly three quarters as singletons. Whole-study results and caveats: The later analysis indicated that the majority of CMV-associated TCR beta chains appeared HLA-restricted. According to the study, 150 to 200 TCR beta chains were cytomegalovirus-associated. Reported results showed that the classifier diagnosed cytomegalovirus status with high specificity and sensitivity.

The chain uses TRBV15 and TRBJ2-7; 10 bases line up with TRBD2. The sequenced material came from PBMCs. The origin of this receptor is a man aged 25 to 40 in good health and CMV-seropositive. CDR3 in amino acids: CATSRGGRSGRVRDEQYF. The CDR3 region has the DNA TGTGCCACCAGCAGAGGAGGCAGGAGCGGGAGGGTTCGGGACGAGCAGTACTTC.